This T cell receptor (beta chain) was sequenced in a study of CD8 T cells in ankylosing spondylitis. The CDR3 is 14 residues long. Germline V gene lookup returns CDR1 ENHRY and CDR2 SYGVKD. V was shortened by 0 bases and J by 4 bases, with 9 bases between the two germline ends. Turning to this clonotype: Its antigen remains unidentified.

For TCR beta, libraries came from quantitative 5'-RACE with molecular barcodes. TCRdb re-called the 5' RACE reads with MiXCR, one entry per CDR3 protein. The sample carries about 500,000 distinct CDR3 sequences, roughly 13% recorded once. Overall study results and limits: Existing reports had already noted some motif variants in reactive arthritis synovial fluid and blood. What appeared characteristic of ankylosing spondylitis blood was a TCR beta motif of fewer than ten highly homologous variants. Within peripheral blood, clones linked to disease were CD8+ and relatively rare. Matched ankylosing spondylitis synovial fluid reportedly showed significant enrichment of disease-linked clones.

The source of this sequence is a male donor with ankylosing spondylitis. The chain couples TRBV10-3 to TRBJ1-2; unclear D gene. The material sequenced was blood, either unsorted or a sorted T cell fraction (not recorded which). The CDR3 loop reads CAISESGNPYGYTF. CDR3 in DNA: TGTGCCATCAGTGAGTCGGGCAACCCCTATGGCTACACCTTC.